These 18 T cell receptor beta chains originate from one sample sequenced in a study of cytomegalovirus exposure and HLA in healthy donors. The assay was immunoSEQ multiplex PCR, and TCRdb's table has in-frame clones only and misses some. The data hold over 150,000 clones, with 65% to 90% observed a single time. Sample: PBMCs. The receptors were gathered from a woman younger than 45 in good health and CMV-seropositive.

Only a few counts were recorded for this clone. J is TRBJ2-3 and V is TRBV6-5; 7 nucleotides line up with TRBD2. The CDR3 runs to 13 residues. J lost 5 bases, V lost 5 bases, and 4 bases had no gene match. From germline, CDR1 is MNHEY and CDR2 SVGAGI. The CDR3 protein is CASSAGVLDTQYF. The CDR3 DNA reads as TGTGCCAGCAGTGCGGGGGTTTTAGATACGCAGTATTTT.

This rearrangement joins TRBV6-1 to TRBJ2-7; 7 bases line up with TRBD2. V was clipped by 3 bases and J by 4 bases; unmatched bases: 6. CDR1 and CDR2 from the germline V gene are MNHNS and SASEGT. The CDR3 sequence is 14 residues long. CDR3 in amino acids: CASSEASGVYEQYF. The CDR3, as DNA: TGTGCCAGCAGTGAGGCCAGCGGGGTTTACGAGCAGTACTTC.

The chain links TRBV18 to TRBJ1-1; D might be TRBD1 (5 bases). Trimming took 3 bases from V and 8 from J, leaving 10 bases between them. Germline loops: CDR1 KGHSH, CDR2 LQKENI. CDR3 length: 12 residues. CDR3 loop: CASSPTRGEAFF. The DNA for the CDR3 is TGTGCCAGCTCACCGACCCGGGGGGAAGCTTTCTTT.

The chain joins TRBV5-1 to TRBJ2-7, with TRBD2 matching 7 bases. Germline values: CDR1 SGHRS, CDR2 YFSETQ. Losses at the gene ends were 0 bases for V and 7 bases for J; bases not matched to a gene: 10. This CDR3 has 15 amino acids. The CDR3 bases are TGCGCCAGCAGCTTGGCGGGGGGTTCTCAAGGGGAGCAGTACTTC. Translating it yields CASSLAGGSQGEQYF.

The CDR3 reads CASSVAGGRNTGELFF. The CDR3 coding sequence is TGCGCCAGCAGTGTGGCGGGCGGGAGGAACACCGGGGAGCTGTTTTTT. The chain couples TRBV10-1 to TRBJ2-2; TRBD2 aligns across 7 bases. V gave up 4 bases and J gave up 1 base; unmatched junction bases: 6. Germline CDR1 WNHNN, CDR2 SYGVQD (reference sequence). This CDR3 has 16 residues.

The chain links TRBV5-1 to TRBJ2-2; D may be TRBD1 (7 bases). The germline CDR1 and CDR2 sequences are SGHRS and YFSETQ. The germline V and J ends were trimmed by 0 bases and 4 bases, with 13 bases remaining between them. The CDR3 covers 16 residues. As DNA, the CDR3 is TGCGCCAGCAGCTTGGACGGAGGGGGCGGCACCGGGGAGCTGTTTTTT. This codes for CASSLDGGGGTGELFF.

The chain couples TRBV5-1 to TRBJ2-7, with 14 bases matching TRBD2. J gave up 6 bases and V 5 bases, and 7 bases lay outside the gene matches. The CDR3 is made up of 15 amino acids. The germline V gene has CDR1 SGHRS and CDR2 YFSETQ. CDR3 region: CASSQGTSGSREQYF. DNA of the CDR3: TGCGCCAGCAGTCAAGGGACTAGCGGGAGTCGCGAGCAGTACTTC. Combining the CDR3 with reference TRBV5-1 and TRBJ2-7 gives the whole variable domain KAGVTQTPRYLIKTRGQQVTLSCSPISGHRSVSWYQQTPGQGLQFLFEYFSETQRNKGNFPGRFSGRQFSNSRSEMNVSTLELGDSALYLCASSQGTSGSREQYFGPGTRLTVT.

Of note for this clone: At one end, the junction sequence differs from germline, possibly due to a read error. The rearrangement links TRBV7-7 to TRBJ2-5; D perhaps matches TRBD2 (6 bases). CDR3 length: 14 residues. Per the germline V gene, CDR1 is SSHAT and CDR2 is FNYEAQ (reference sequence). CDR3 sequence reads: CASSLPGTSRAQYF. CDR3 DNA: TGTGCTAGCAGCTTACCGGGGACTTCTAGGGCCCAGTACTTC. The variable domain in full, with the rest retrieved from reference TRBV7-7 and TRBJ2-5, is GAGVSQSPRYKVTKRGQDVTLRCDPISSHATLYWYQQALGQGPEFLTYFNYEAQPDKSGLPSDRFSAERPEGSISTLTIQRTEQRDSAMYRCASSLPGTSRAQYFGPGTRLLVL.

The V call is TRBV7-9, the J call TRBJ2-1, with TRBD2 identical over 7 bases. The CDR3 totals 15 residues. Germline CDR1 is SEHNR and CDR2 is FQNEAQ (reference sequence). With V trimmed by 5 bases and J by 5 bases, 9 bases remained unmatched. CDR3 residues: CASSQGRDYNNEQFF. The DNA for the CDR3 is TGTGCCAGCAGCCAGGGCCGGGACTACAACAATGAGCAGTTCTTC.

V and J are TRBV28 and TRBJ1-1, with D unresolved. The germline gives CDR1 MDHEN, CDR2 SYDVKM. V was clipped by 6 bases and J by 5 bases, with 7 bases between them. The CDR3 sequence is 11 residues long. The CDR3 protein is CASSEGTEAFF. As DNA, the CDR3 is TGTGCCAGCAGCGAGGGAACTGAAGCTTTCTTT. Using reference TRBV28 and TRBJ1-1 for the parts outside the CDR3, the full variable domain is DVKVTQSSRYLVKRTGEKVFLECVQDMDHENMFWYRQDPGLGLRLIYFSYDVKMKEKGDIPEGYSVSREKKERFSLILESASTNQTSMYLCASSEGTEAFFGQGTRLTVV.

The V call is TRBV28, the J call TRBJ2-1; 8 bases match TRBD2. The junction had 10 bases not matched to a gene; V was cut back by 6 bases and J by 0 bases. CDR1 is MDHEN, CDR2 SYDVKM, per germline. This CDR3 is built from 17 residues. The CDR3 region is CASSPTGLDSSYNEQFF. The CDR3 DNA reads as TGTGCCAGCAGCCCGACGGGACTAGACAGCTCCTACAATGAGCAGTTCTTC. Variable domain in full (rest from reference TRBV28 and TRBJ2-1): DVKVTQSSRYLVKRTGEKVFLECVQDMDHENMFWYRQDPGLGLRLIYFSYDVKMKEKGDIPEGYSVSREKKERFSLILESASTNQTSMYLCASSPTGLDSSYNEQFFGPGTRLTVL.

This clone was found once. The chain links TRBV14 to TRBJ1-1, with D perhaps matching TRBD1 (5 bases). CDR3 length: 17 residues. CDR1 and CDR2 from the germline V gene are SGHDN and FVKESK. V lost 6 bases, J lost 3 bases, and 23 bases lay in between. CDR3 nucleotides: TGTGCCAGCAGGAGGAGGCCGGGACTCTCTTTCGACACTGAAGCTTTCTTT. Amino acids: CASRRRPGLSFDTEAFF.

The chain has TRBV11-2 and TRBJ2-7, with no clear D. V was trimmed by 0 bases and J by 9 bases, leaving 24 bases between them. The germline V gene has CDR1 SGHAT and CDR2 FQNNGV. The CDR3 contains 17 residues. The CDR3 region is CASSLEYRPTSLSRQYF. The CDR3 DNA reads TGTGCCAGCAGCTTAGAGTATAGGCCTACCTCACTAAGTCGGCAGTACTTC. Full variable domain (missing parts from reference TRBV11-2 and TRBJ2-7): EAGVAQSPRYKIIEKRQSVAFWCNPISGHATLYWYQQILGQGPKLLIQFQNNGVVDDSQLPKDRFSAERLKGVDSTLKIQPAKLEDSAVYLCASSLEYRPTSLSRQYFGPGTRLTVT.

The rearrangement joins TRBV18 to TRBJ2-5, with D possibly matching TRBD1 (5 bases). Germline loops: CDR1 KGHSH, CDR2 LQKENI. The V and J ends lost 0 bases and 1 base respectively, with 9 bases between them. The CDR3 has 15 amino acids. CDR3 loop: CASSPPGLSQETQYF. As DNA, the CDR3 is TGTGCCAGCTCACCACCGGGGCTAAGCCAAGAGACCCAGTACTTC.

The chain has TRBV28 and TRBJ2-3, with TRBD2 matching over 8 bases. Unmatched junction bases numbered 7, after V lost 3 bases and J lost 14 bases. Germline V CDR1 and CDR2: MDHEN, SYDVKM. This CDR3 is 12 amino acids long. CDR3 sequence reads: CASSLDGRAPYF. CDR3 nucleotides: TGTGCCAGCAGTTTGGACGGGAGGGCCCCGTATTTT.

The chain links TRBV2 to TRBJ1-5; possible D gene TRBD1, 6 bases. CDR3 size: 17 residues. Between the trimmed V and J ends, which lost 0 bases and 2 bases, there was a span of 14 bases. In germline, CDR1 is SNHLY, CDR2 FYNNEI. The chain's CDR3 is CASSEARPGQGNQPQHF. Here the CDR3 DNA reads TGTGCCAGCAGTGAAGCGCGACCGGGACAAGGCAATCAGCCCCAGCATTTT. Looking up the rest from reference TRBV2 and TRBJ1-5 gives the full variable domain: EPEVTQTPSHQVTQMGQEVILRCVPISNHLYFYWYRQILGQKVEFLVSFYNNEISEKSEIFDDQFSVERPDGSNFTLKIRSTKLEDSAMYFCASSEARPGQGNQPQHFGDGTRLSIL.

The chain employs TRBV6-1 and TRBJ2-7; 12 bases align to TRBD2. The CDR3 totals 15 residues. Trimming removed 6 bases from V and 0 bases from J; junction bases left unmatched: 3. Germline lookup yields CDR1 MNHNS and CDR2 SASEGT. CDR3 in DNA: TGTGCCAGCAGCAGACTAGCGGGAGTCTCCTACGAGCAGTACTTC. It encodes CASSRLAGVSYEQYF.

The rearrangement uses TRBV11-3 and TRBJ2-3; no clear D gene. The V gene lost 4 bases and the J gene lost 1 base, with 9 bases spanning the gap. The CDR3 spans 14 residues. Germline V lookup: CDR1 SGHNT, CDR2 YENEEA. The CDR3 DNA follows: TGTGCCAGCAGCTCCGACTGGGGCACAGATACGCAGTATTTT. This translates into CASSSDWGTDTQYF.